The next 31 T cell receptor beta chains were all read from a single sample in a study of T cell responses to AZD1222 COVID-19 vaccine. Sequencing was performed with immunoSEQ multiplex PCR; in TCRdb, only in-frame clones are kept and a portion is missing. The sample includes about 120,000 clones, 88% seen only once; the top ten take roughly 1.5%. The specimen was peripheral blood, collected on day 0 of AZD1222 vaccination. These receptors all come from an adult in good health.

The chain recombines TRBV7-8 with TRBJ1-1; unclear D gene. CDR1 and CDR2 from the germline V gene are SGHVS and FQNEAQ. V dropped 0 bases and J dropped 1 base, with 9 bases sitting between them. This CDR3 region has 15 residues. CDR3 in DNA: TGTGCCAGCAGCTTAGCGGCTCGGCAGAACACTGAAGCTTTCTTT. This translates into CASSLAARQNTEAFF.

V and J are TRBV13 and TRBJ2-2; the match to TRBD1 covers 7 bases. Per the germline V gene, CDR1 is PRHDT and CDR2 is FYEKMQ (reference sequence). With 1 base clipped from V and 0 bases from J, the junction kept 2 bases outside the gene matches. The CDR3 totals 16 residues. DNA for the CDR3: TGTGCCAGCAGCTTAGATCAGGGGGCGAACACCGGGGAGCTGTTTTTT. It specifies CASSLDQGANTGELFF.

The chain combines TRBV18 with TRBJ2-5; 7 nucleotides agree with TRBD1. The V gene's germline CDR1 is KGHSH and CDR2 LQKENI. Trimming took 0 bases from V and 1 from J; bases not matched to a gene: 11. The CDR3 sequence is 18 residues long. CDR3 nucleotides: TGTGCCAGCTCACCACCCAGGGGGTCGGTCCTCCGCCAAGAGACCCAGTACTTC. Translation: CASSPPRGSVLRQETQYF.

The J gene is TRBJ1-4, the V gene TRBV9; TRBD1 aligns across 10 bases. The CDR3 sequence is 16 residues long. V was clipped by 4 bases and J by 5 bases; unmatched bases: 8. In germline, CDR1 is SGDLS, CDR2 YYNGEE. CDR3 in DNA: TGTGCCAGCAGCTTTCGACAGGGGGCCTACAATGAAAAACTGTTTTTT. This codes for CASSFRQGAYNEKLFF.

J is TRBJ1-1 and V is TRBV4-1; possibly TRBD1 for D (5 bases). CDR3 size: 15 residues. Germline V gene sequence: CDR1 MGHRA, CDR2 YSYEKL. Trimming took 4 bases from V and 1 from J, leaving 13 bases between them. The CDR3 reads CASSLQDLGNTEAFF. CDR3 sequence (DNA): TGCGCCAGCAGCCTACAGGACCTAGGGAACACTGAAGCTTTCTTT.

The CDR3 sequence is CASSITGGEQYF. The CDR3 DNA is TGTGCCAGCAGCATCACAGGCGGCGAGCAGTACTTC. This chain uses TRBV5-8 with TRBJ2-7, with D possibly being TRBD1 (5 bases). Germline values: CDR1 SGHTS, CDR2 YDEGEE. V gave up 4 bases and J gave up 6 bases, with 11 bases separating them. The CDR3 consists of 12 residues.

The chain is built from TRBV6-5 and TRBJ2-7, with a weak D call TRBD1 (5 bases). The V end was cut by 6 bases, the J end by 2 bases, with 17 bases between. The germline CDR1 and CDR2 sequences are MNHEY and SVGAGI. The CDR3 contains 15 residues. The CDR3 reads CASRRSGIRAYEQYF. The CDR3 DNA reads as TGTGCCAGCAGAAGGTCTGGTATCAGGGCCTACGAGCAGTACTTC.

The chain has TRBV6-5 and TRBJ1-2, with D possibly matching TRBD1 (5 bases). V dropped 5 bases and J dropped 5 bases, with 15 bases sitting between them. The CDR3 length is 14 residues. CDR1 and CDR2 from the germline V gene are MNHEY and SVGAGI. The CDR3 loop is CASSLSGQLYGYTF. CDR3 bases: TGTGCCAGCAGTCTATCCGGACAACTGTATGGCTACACCTTC.

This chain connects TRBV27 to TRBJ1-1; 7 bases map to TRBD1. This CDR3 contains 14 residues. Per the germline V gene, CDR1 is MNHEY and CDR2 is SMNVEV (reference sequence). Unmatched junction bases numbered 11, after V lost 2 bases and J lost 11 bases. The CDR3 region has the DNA TGTGCCAGCAGTTTAGGGGCGCAGGGGGTCGGGGCTTTCTTT. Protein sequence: CASSLGAQGVGAFF.

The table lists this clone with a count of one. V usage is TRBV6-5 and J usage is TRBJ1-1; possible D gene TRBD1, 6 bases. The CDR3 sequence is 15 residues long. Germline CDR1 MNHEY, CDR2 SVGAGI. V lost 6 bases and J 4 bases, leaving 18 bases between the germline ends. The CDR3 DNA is TGTGCCAGCAGAACTCTCGGGGGGCCGGTCACTGAAGCTTTCTTT. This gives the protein CASRTLGGPVTEAFF.

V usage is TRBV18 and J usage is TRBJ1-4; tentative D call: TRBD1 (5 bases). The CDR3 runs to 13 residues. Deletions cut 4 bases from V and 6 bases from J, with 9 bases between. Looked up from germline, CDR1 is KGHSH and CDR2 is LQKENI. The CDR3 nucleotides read TGTGCCAGCTCACGGGACGCTTATGAAAAACTGTTTTTT. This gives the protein CASSRDAYEKLFF.

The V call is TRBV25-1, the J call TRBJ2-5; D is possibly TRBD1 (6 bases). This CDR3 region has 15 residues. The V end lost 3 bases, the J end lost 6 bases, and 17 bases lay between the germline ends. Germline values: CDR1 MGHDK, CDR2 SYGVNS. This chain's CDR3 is CASSDSRDMKKTQYF. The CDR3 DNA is TGTGCCAGCAGTGACTCCCGGGACATGAAAAAGACCCAGTACTTC.

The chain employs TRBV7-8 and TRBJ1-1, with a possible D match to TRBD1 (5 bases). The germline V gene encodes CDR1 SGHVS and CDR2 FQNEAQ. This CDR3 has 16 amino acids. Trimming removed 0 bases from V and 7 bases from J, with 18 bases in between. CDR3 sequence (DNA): TGTGCCAGCAGCTTAGCGGGGCCCCGGGGCTTGGTTGAAGCTTTCTTT. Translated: CASSLAGPRGLVEAFF.

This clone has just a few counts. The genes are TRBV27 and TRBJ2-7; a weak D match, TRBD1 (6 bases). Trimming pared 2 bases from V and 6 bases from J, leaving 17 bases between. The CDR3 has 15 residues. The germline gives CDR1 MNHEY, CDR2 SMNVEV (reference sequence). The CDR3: CASSLNWLGALEQYF. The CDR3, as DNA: TGTGCCAGCAGTTTAAATTGGCTGGGGGCCCTCGAGCAGTACTTC.

In nucleotides, the CDR3 is TGTGCCAGTAGCACAAGGACAGGGGGGTCGGGTTTTAGCAATCAGCCCCAGCATTTT. Protein product: CASSTRTGGSGFSNQPQHF. The rearrangement uses TRBV19 and TRBJ1-5; 10 bases are a match to TRBD1. The CDR3 consists of 19 residues. CDR1 LNHDA and CDR2 SQIVND come from the germline V gene (reference sequence). V trimming: 6 bases; J trimming: 0 bases; junction bases outside the gene matches: 14.

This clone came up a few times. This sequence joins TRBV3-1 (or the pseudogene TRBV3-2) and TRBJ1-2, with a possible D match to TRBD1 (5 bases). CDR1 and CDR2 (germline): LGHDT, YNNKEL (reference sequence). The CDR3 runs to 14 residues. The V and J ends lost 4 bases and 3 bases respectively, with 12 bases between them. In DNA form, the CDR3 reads TGTGCCAGCAGCCGCCGGCAAGGGGACTATGGCTACACCTTC. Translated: CASSRRQGDYGYTF.

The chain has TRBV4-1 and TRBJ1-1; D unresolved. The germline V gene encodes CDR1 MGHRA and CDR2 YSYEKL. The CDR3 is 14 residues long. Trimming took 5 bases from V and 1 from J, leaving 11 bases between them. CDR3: CASSEYAANTEAFF. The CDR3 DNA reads TGCGCCAGCAGCGAGTATGCAGCGAACACTGAAGCTTTCTTT.

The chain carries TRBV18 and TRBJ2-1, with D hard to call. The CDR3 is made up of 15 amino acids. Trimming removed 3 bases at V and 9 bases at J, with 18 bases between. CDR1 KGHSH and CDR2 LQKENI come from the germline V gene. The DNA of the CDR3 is TGTGCCAGCTCACCGGCCGCGATGTCCCCTAGTGAGCAGTTCTTC. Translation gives CASSPAAMSPSEQFF.

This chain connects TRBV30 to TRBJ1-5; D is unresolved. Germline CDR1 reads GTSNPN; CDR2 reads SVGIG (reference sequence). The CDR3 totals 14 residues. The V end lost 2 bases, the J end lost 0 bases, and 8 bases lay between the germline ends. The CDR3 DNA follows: TGTGCCTGGAGTAATCTACTTAGCAATCAGCCCCAGCATTTT. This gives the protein CAWSNLLSNQPQHF. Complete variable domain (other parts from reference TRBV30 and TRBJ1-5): SQTIHQWPATLVQPVGSPLSLECTVEGTSNPNLYWYRQAAGRGLQLLFYSVGIGQISSEVPQNLSASRPQDRQFILSSKKLLLSDSGFYLCAWSNLLSNQPQHFGDGTRLSIL.

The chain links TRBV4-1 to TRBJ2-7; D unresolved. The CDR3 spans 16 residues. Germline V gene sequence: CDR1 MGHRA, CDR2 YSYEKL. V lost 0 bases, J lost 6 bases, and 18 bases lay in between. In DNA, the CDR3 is TGCGCCAGCAGCCAAGATTGGCACTCCCGACCCGGCGAGCAGTACTTC. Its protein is CASSQDWHSRPGEQYF.

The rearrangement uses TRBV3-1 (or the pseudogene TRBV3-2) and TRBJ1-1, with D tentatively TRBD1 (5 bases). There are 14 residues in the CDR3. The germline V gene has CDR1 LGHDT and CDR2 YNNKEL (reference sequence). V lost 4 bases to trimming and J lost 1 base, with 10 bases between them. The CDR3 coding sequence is TGTGCCAGCAGCCTAATTCAGGGGAACACTGAAGCTTTCTTT. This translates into CASSLIQGNTEAFF.

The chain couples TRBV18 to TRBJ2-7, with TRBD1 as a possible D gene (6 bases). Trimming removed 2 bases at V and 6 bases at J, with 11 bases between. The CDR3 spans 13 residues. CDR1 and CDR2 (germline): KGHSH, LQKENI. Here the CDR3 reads CASSPKTGPEQYF. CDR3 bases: TGTGCCAGCTCACCAAAGACAGGTCCCGAGCAGTACTTC.

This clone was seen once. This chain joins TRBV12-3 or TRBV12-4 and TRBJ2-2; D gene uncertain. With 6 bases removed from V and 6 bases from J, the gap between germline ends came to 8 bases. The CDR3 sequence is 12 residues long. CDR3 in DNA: TGTGCCAGCAGCCCCCTCTCCGGGGAGCTGTTTTTT. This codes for CASSPLSGELFF.

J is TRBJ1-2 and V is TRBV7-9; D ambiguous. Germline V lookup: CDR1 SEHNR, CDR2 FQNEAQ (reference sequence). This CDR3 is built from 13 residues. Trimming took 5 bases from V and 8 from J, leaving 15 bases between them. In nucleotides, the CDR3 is TGTGCCAGCAGCCCACGGACCATCCCCGGCTACACCTTC. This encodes CASSPRTIPGYTF.

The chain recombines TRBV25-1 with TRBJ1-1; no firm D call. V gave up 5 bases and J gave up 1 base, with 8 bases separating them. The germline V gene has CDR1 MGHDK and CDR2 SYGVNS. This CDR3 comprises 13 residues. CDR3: CASSRHPNTEAFF. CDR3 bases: TGTGCCAGCAGTAGGCACCCGAACACTGAAGCTTTCTTT.

CDR3 protein: CASSRGQGRQYF. DNA of the CDR3: TGTGCCAGCAGCCGCGGACAGGGTAGGCAGTACTTC. The chain has TRBV3-1 (or the pseudogene TRBV3-2) and TRBJ2-7; 8 bases are a match to TRBD1. Trimming cost V 4 bases and J 9 bases; bases outside gene matches: 5. This CDR3 comprises 12 residues. CDR1 LGHDT and CDR2 YNNKEL come from the germline V gene (reference sequence).

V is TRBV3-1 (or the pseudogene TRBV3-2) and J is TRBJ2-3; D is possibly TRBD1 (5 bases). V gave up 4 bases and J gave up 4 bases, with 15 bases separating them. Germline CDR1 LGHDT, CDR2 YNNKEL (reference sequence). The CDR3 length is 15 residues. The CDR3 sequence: CASSRGSTGADTQYF. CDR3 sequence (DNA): TGTGCCAGCAGCCGGGGCTCAACAGGTGCAGATACGCAGTATTTT.

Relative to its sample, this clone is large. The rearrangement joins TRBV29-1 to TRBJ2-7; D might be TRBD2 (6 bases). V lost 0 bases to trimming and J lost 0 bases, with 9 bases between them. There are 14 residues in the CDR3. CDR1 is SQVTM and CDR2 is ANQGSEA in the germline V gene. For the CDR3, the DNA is TGCAGCGTTGAAGATATGCGGGGCTCCTACGAGCAGTACTTC. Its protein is CSVEDMRGSYEQYF.

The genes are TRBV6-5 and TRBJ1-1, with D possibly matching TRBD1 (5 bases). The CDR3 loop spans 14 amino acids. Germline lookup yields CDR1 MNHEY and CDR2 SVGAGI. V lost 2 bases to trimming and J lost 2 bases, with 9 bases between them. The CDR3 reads CASSYTGANTEAFF. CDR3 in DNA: TGTGCCAGCAGTTACACCGGGGCAAACACTGAAGCTTTCTTT.

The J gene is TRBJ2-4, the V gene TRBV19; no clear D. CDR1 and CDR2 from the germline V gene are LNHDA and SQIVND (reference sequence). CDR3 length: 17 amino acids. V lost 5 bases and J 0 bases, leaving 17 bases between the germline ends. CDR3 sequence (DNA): TGTGCCAGTAGTGCGTATAGCTCGAAGCTAGCCAAAAACATTCAGTACTTC. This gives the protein CASSAYSSKLAKNIQYF.

CDR3 DNA sequence: TGCAGTGCTACCGCGGATCAGCCCCAGCATTTT. Translation gives CSATADQPQHF. This chain links TRBV20-1 with TRBJ1-5; no definite D call. The CDR3 consists of 11 residues. V was trimmed by 4 bases and J by 5 bases, leaving 6 bases between them. Looked up from germline, CDR1 is DFQATT and CDR2 is SNEGSKA (reference sequence).